The subject of this entry is one TCR beta chain. This sample was included in a study of blood T cell repertoires in COVID-19. V trimming: 6 bases; J trimming: 1 base; junction bases outside the gene matches: 3. This CDR3 is built from 14 residues. The germline V gene encodes CDR1 MNHEY and CDR2 SMNVEV (reference sequence). Method: immunoSEQ multiplex PCR; TCRdb's copy keeps in-frame clones and lacks some. The table has approximately 160,000 clones, approximately 84% seen once. The chain employs TRBV27 and TRBJ1-5, with TRBD1 matching 7 bases. The sample comprised PBMCs or T cells enriched from blood (not recorded which). This clonotype was obtained from a woman aged 50 to 65 who had recovered from COVID-19. CDR3 residues: CASRRGGSNQPQHF. The CDR3 bases are TGTGCCAGCAGGAGAGGGGGCAGCAATCAGCCCCAGCATTTT.